A selection of T cell receptor beta chains follows, all from one sample in a study of shared T cell receptors in the human thymus. Profiling relied on immunoSEQ multiplex PCR, and the TCRdb table lists in-frame clones only, not all of them. The sample shows about 710,000 clones, over 75% of them seen only once. These sequences were also reported in another study, on human thymus T cells.

Material: thymocytes. These TCRs come from a boy younger than two with a congenital heart defect. Each CDR3 is given with its conserved first and last residue.

J gene: TRBJ2-7
V gene: TRBV4-3
CDR3 protein: CASSQTTDREIPYEQYF

J gene: TRBJ1-1
V gene: TRBV6-5
CDR3 protein: CASSYSSGGRTEAFF

J gene: TRBJ1-1
V gene: TRBV5-1
CDR3 protein: CASSSGGLEAFF

J gene: TRBJ2-1
V gene: TRBV25-1
CDR3 protein: CASSESGRSYNEQFF

J gene: TRBJ2-5
V gene: TRBV9
CDR3 protein: CASSVVVSGEETQYF

J gene: TRBJ2-1
V gene: TRBV7-9
CDR3 protein: CASSIQQNEQFF

J gene: TRBJ2-7
V gene: TRBV5-1
CDR3 protein: CASRQGGISYEQYF

J gene: TRBJ2-4
V gene: TRBV4-2
CDR3 protein: CASSQDHRAGVAKNIQYF

J gene: TRBJ2-5
V gene: TRBV7-7
CDR3 protein: CASSLRRGAQETQYF

J gene: TRBJ2-3
V gene: TRBV5-1
CDR3 protein: CASSLLWGGSDTQYF

J gene: TRBJ2-1
V gene: TRBV4-1
CDR3 protein: CASSQVQGAPYNEQFF

J gene: TRBJ2-7
V gene: TRBV29-1
CDR3 protein: CSVVVSGSYEQYF

J gene: TRBJ1-5
V gene: TRBV7-6
CDR3 protein: CASSSGTGNQPQHF

J gene: TRBJ1-3
V gene: TRBV28
CDR3 protein: CASSTILWTGPSGNTIYF

J gene: TRBJ1-2
V gene: TRBV29-1
CDR3 protein: CSVDGSGFYGYTF

J gene: TRBJ1-1
V gene: TRBV7-9
CDR3 protein: CASSFRNRDMNTEAFF

J gene: TRBJ2-7
V gene: TRBV28
CDR3 protein: CASSQPGIDYEQYF

J gene: -
V gene: TRBV5-1
CDR3 protein: CASSLTGTGGRDEQYF

J gene: TRBJ1-1
V gene: TRBV2
CDR3 protein: CASQGQGKGKNTEAFF

J gene: TRBJ1-2
V gene: TRBV5-1
CDR3 protein: CASSLMTGGYGYTF

J gene: TRBJ2-3
V gene: TRBV6-5
CDR3 protein: CASSYLGGENTDTQYF

J gene: TRBJ1-2
V gene: TRBV2
CDR3 protein: CASKEGGSYGYTF

J gene: TRBJ2-1
V gene: TRBV2
CDR3 protein: CAKKGGKRSGEQFF

J gene: TRBJ2-7
V gene: TRBV5-6
CDR3 protein: CASSLVTGEYEQYF

J gene: TRBJ2-7
V gene: TRBV5-1
CDR3 protein: CASRQAISYEQYF

J gene: TRBJ2-3
V gene: TRBV10-3
CDR3 protein: CAIRRTFSSSTDTQYF

J gene: TRBJ1-5
V gene: TRBV28
CDR3 protein: CASTRGRELGQPQHF

J gene: TRBJ2-3
V gene: TRBV20-1
CDR3 protein: CSAIGQYF

J gene: TRBJ2-7
V gene: TRBV13
CDR3 protein: CASSSLGTGCYEQYF